The sequence of this T cell receptor (beta chain) was determined in a study of STAT5B mutations in CD4+ large granular lymphocyte leukemia. The CDR3 consists of 15 residues. CDR1 is SGHKS, CDR2 YYEKEE, per germline (reference sequence). With 4 bases removed from V and 7 bases from J, the gap between germline ends came to 15 bases. Regarding the study as a whole: TRBV06-family usage was enriched in top patient clones (8/27) versus controls (2/35).

Clones were sequenced by immunoSEQ multiplex PCR, and TCRdb holds only the in-frame ones, with some missing. The sample lists approximately 35,000 clones; around 76% were seen once. A remark on this clone: Its target is not known.

The chain has TRBV5-5 and TRBJ1-6; weak D call: TRBD1 (5 bases). The receptor was derived from a human donor in good health. Material: CD4+ T cells from blood buffy coats. As DNA, the CDR3 is TGTGCCAGCAGCGTAACAAGGGGAGAGAATTCACCCCTCCACTTT. This codes for CASSVTRGENSPLHF.